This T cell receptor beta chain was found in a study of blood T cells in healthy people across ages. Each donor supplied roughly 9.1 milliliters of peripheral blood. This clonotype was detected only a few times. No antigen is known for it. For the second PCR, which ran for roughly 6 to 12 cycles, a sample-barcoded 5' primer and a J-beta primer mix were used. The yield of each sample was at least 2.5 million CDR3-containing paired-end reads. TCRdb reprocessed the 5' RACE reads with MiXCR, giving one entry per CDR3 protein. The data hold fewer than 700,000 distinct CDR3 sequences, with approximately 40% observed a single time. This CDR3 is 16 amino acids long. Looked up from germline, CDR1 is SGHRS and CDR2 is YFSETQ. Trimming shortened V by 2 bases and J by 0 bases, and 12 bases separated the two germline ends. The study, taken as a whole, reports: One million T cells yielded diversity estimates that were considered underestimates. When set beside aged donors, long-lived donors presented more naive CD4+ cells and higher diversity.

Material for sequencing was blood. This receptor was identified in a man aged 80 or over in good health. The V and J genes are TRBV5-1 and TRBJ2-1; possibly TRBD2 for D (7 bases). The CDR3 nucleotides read TGCGCCAGCAGCTTTGGGGGGGCCAGCTCCTACAATGAGCAGTTCTTC. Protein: CASSFGGASSYNEQFF.